This entry is about one T cell receptor (beta chain). Its specificity is unknown. The data stem from a study of T cell responses to AZD1222 COVID-19 vaccine. This table comes from immunoSEQ multiplex PCR, and its TCRdb copy is limited to in-frame clones, with some not included. This sample has about 150,000 clones, with roughly 90% found just once. J gave up 5 bases and V 2 bases, and 9 bases lay outside the gene matches. CDR1 and CDR2 from the germline V gene are SGHAT and FQNNGV. This CDR3 is 16 amino acids long. Regarding the study as a whole: Recipients of two AZD1222 doses showed rising Spike-specific TCR breadth and depth. Along spike, vaccine-associated CD4 TCRs were found throughout, with dominance at 160-218 and 743-854. Possibly, clonal diversity was underestimated; donors were largely white British and included more females.

This chain connects TRBV11-2 to TRBJ2-3; the match to TRBD2 covers 8 bases. This specimen consisted of peripheral blood, obtained on day 0 of MenACWY control vaccination. The sequence derives from an adult in good health. The CDR3 sequence is CASSLRGSGAGDTQYF. As DNA, the CDR3 is TGTGCCAGCAGCTTAAGAGGTAGCGGGGCGGGAGATACGCAGTATTTT. The whole variable domain, remainder taken from reference TRBV11-2 and TRBJ2-3, is EAGVAQSPRYKIIEKRQSVAFWCNPISGHATLYWYQQILGQGPKLLIQFQNNGVVDDSQLPKDRFSAERLKGVDSTLKIQPAKLEDSAVYLCASSLRGSGAGDTQYFGPGTRLTVL.